A single sample gave rise to the 4 T cell receptor beta chains below, sequenced in a study of control samples from healthy donors and cancer patients. The data were produced by immunoSEQ multiplex PCR, yet TCRdb's version contains in-frame clones alone and is incomplete. The sample has more than 100,000 clones, more than 85% seen once. Sequences were obtained from blood. The receptor set was obtained from a man aged 18 to 35 in good health.

V gene TRBV13 combines with J gene TRBJ1-1; D is ambiguous. The length of the CDR3 is 15 residues. Trimming stripped 0 bases from V and 1 base from J, with 9 bases between. Germline V gene lookup returns CDR1 PRHDT and CDR2 FYEKMQ (reference sequence). The CDR3: CASSLGMAENTEAFF. The DNA for the CDR3 is TGTGCCAGCAGCTTAGGGATGGCGGAGAACACTGAAGCTTTCTTT.

The chain has TRBV3-1 (or the pseudogene TRBV3-2) and TRBJ2-3; perhaps D is TRBD1 or TRBD2 (6 bases each). The V end lost 6 bases, the J end lost 0 bases, and 13 bases lay between the germline ends. The CDR3 runs to 15 residues. Germline V gene lookup returns CDR1 LGHDT and CDR2 YNNKEL (reference sequence). The CDR3 region is CASRDSGASTDTQYF. CDR3 bases: TGTGCCAGCAGGGACTCGGGGGCCAGCACAGATACGCAGTATTTT.

The chain couples TRBV6-5 to TRBJ1-1, with no clear D. There are 14 residues in the CDR3. Germline loops: CDR1 MNHEY, CDR2 SVGAGI. The V and J ends lost 2 bases and 2 bases respectively, with 9 bases between them. The CDR3 bases are TGTGCCAGCAGTTACGGCACCCACAACACTGAAGCTTTCTTT. As protein: CASSYGTHNTEAFF.

The chain recombines TRBV5-6 with TRBJ1-1; D perhaps matches TRBD1 (5 bases). CDR1 and CDR2 from the germline V gene are SGHDT and YYEEEE. V gave up 4 bases and J gave up 1 base, with 17 bases separating them. The CDR3 totals 16 residues. The CDR3 nucleotides read TGTGCCAGCAGCCCTACAGGTTACGGGGAGAACACTGAAGCTTTCTTT. Protein product: CASSPTGYGENTEAFF.